These 14 T cell receptor beta chains were sequenced from one sample in a study of shared clonotypes between healthy human individuals. The naive CD8 subset, CD45RO-negative cells positively selected for CCR7, excluded terminally differentiated effector memory CD45RA+ cells. The repertoire was sequenced with immunoSEQ multiplex PCR; TCRdb's copy has only in-frame clones and lacks some. This sample has 650,000 to 800,000 clones; about 90% occur once, and the top ten carry about 24%. The sample consisted of naive CD8+ T cells sorted from blood. The origin of the receptors is a man aged 25 to 40 in good health.

The rearrangement uses TRBV21-1 and TRBJ2-7; the table gives TRBD2 as D, unverified against the DNA. TRBV21-1 is flagged as a pseudogene. This CDR3 is 19 amino acids long. The CDR3 is CASSKGTRERAVRSYEQYF. The CDR3 bases are TGTGCCAGCAGCAAAGGAACTCGCGAGAGGGCGGTCCGTTCCTACGAGCAGTACTTC.

Note on this clone: This specimen includes other DNA sequences encoding the same CDR3. The chain uses TRBV10-3 and TRBJ2-7, with D perhaps TRBD1 or TRBD2 (5 bases each). Per the germline V gene, CDR1 is ENHRY and CDR2 is SYGVKD. With 0 bases removed from V and 3 bases from J, the gap between germline ends came to 12 bases. This CDR3 has 15 residues. The CDR3 bases are TGTGCCATCAGTGAGTCGGGGACGGGTGGCTACGAGCAGTACTTC. Its translation: CAISESGTGGYEQYF.

The chain joins TRBV6-6 to TRBJ1-1, with 11 nucleotides matching TRBD1. This CDR3 is built from 14 residues. V lost 6 bases to trimming and J lost 7 bases; unmatched junction nucleotides: 7. Germline CDR1 reads MNHNY; CDR2 reads SVGAGI (reference sequence). This CDR3 is CASRDRGLLDEAFF. The DNA of the CDR3 is TGTGCCAGCAGGGACAGGGGGCTTCTCGATGAAGCTTTCTTT.

This clone has only a few counts. The chain carries TRBV11-2 and TRBJ1-2; 7 bases align to TRBD1. The germline CDR1 and CDR2 sequences are SGHAT and FQNNGV. The junction had 4 bases not matched to a gene; V was cut back by 2 bases and J by 7 bases. This CDR3 has 13 amino acids. The CDR3 nucleotides read TGTGCCAGCAGCTTATTCGGGGACAGTGGCTACACCTTC. It translates to CASSLFGDSGYTF.

The chain is built from TRBV7-2 and TRBJ2-7; no clear D gene. This CDR3 has 14 amino acids. Trimming cost V 1 base and J 4 bases, with 11 bases left between them. Germline V CDR1 and CDR2: SGHTA, FQGNSA. CDR3 sequence: CASSLEGTKYEQYF. The CDR3 region has the DNA TGTGCCAGCAGCTTAGAGGGAACTAAGTACGAGCAGTACTTC.

This chain uses TRBV4-1 with TRBJ2-7; maybe TRBD1 (7 bases). This CDR3 spans 14 amino acids. Germline lookup yields CDR1 MGHRA and CDR2 YSYEKL. Between the trimmed V and J ends, which lost 0 bases and 7 bases, there was a span of 13 bases. In DNA, the CDR3 is TGCGCCAGCAGCCAAGAAGGCCAGGGGGGTGAGCAGTACTTC. It translates to CASSQEGQGGEQYF.

The rearrangement uses TRBV29-1 and TRBJ1-3; D gene uncertain. Germline assignment: CDR1 SQVTM and CDR2 ANQGSEA. This CDR3 is 14 amino acids long. V gave up 6 bases and J gave up 0 bases, with 12 bases separating them. The chain's CDR3 is CSVLVFDSGNTIYF. The CDR3 DNA reads TGCAGCGTCCTCGTTTTCGACTCTGGAAACACCATATATTTT.

The chain recombines TRBV10-2 with TRBJ1-5, with D possibly TRBD1 on 6 matching bases. The germline V gene encodes CDR1 WSHSY and CDR2 SAAADI. The V end lost 8 bases, the J end lost 6 bases, and 20 bases lay between the germline ends. CDR3 length: 15 amino acids. CDR3 in DNA: TGCGCCAGCTCCCAGACAGGTATCTTCAGTCAGCCCCAGCATTTT. Its translation: CASSQTGIFSQPQHF.

This sequence joins TRBV14 and TRBJ2-3; perhaps TRBD2 as D (6 bases). The germline V gene encodes CDR1 SGHDN and CDR2 FVKESK. V lost 2 bases and J 11 bases, leaving 23 bases between the germline ends. The CDR3 totals 16 residues. In DNA, the CDR3 is TGTGCCAGCAGCCAACCCGGCACCATAACTAGCTCCTTGCAGTATTTT. It specifies CASSQPGTITSSLQYF.

The rearrangement joins TRBV5-6 to TRBJ1-2, with TRBD1 matching over 7 bases. CDR3 length: 16 amino acids. Germline-derived CDR1 and CDR2 are SGHDT and YYEEEE. The junction had 10 bases not matched to a gene; V was cut back by 2 bases and J by 3 bases. For the CDR3, the DNA is TGTGCCAGCAGCTTAACAGGGGAGGTGTGGGACTATGGCTACACCTTC. This gives the protein CASSLTGEVWDYGYTF.

The chain uses TRBV27 and TRBJ2-7; 9 bases are a match to TRBD2. The germline V gene encodes CDR1 MNHEY and CDR2 SMNVEV (reference sequence). J was trimmed by 2 bases and V by 8 bases; bases with no gene match: 10. The CDR3 spans 15 residues. In nucleotides, the CDR3 is TGTGCCAGCTCCCCTCGCGGGGGGGCCACCTACGAGCAGTACTTC. Translating it yields CASSPRGGATYEQYF.

The V call is TRBV30, the J call TRBJ2-2; TRBD1 aligns across 9 bases. The CDR3 contains 14 residues. V lost 0 bases to trimming and J lost 5 bases; unmatched junction nucleotides: 1. Germline lookup yields CDR1 GTSNPN and CDR2 SVGIG (reference sequence). The CDR3 bases are TGTGCCTGGAGTGTACAGGGGGCGACCGGGGAGCTGTTTTTT. Translated: CAWSVQGATGELFF.

The rearrangement links TRBV7-9 to TRBJ1-1; no clear D. The CDR3 contains 13 residues. Trimming pared 11 bases from V and 1 base from J, leaving 14 bases between. Germline assignment: CDR1 SEHNR and CDR2 FQNEAQ (reference sequence). The CDR3 here is CAEVPGKNTEAFF. The DNA for the CDR3 is TGTGCCGAAGTCCCGGGCAAGAACACTGAAGCTTTCTTT.

The genes are TRBV5-4 and TRBJ2-1, with TRBD2 matching over 8 bases. V lost 7 bases and J lost 8; bases outside the gene matches: 17. The CDR3 is 16 amino acids. Germline V lookup: CDR1 SGHNT, CDR2 YYREEE (reference sequence). The CDR3 is CASLTLGASGLDEQFF. The CDR3 DNA reads as TGTGCCAGCTTGACTCTTGGGGCTAGCGGGCTTGATGAGCAGTTCTTC.